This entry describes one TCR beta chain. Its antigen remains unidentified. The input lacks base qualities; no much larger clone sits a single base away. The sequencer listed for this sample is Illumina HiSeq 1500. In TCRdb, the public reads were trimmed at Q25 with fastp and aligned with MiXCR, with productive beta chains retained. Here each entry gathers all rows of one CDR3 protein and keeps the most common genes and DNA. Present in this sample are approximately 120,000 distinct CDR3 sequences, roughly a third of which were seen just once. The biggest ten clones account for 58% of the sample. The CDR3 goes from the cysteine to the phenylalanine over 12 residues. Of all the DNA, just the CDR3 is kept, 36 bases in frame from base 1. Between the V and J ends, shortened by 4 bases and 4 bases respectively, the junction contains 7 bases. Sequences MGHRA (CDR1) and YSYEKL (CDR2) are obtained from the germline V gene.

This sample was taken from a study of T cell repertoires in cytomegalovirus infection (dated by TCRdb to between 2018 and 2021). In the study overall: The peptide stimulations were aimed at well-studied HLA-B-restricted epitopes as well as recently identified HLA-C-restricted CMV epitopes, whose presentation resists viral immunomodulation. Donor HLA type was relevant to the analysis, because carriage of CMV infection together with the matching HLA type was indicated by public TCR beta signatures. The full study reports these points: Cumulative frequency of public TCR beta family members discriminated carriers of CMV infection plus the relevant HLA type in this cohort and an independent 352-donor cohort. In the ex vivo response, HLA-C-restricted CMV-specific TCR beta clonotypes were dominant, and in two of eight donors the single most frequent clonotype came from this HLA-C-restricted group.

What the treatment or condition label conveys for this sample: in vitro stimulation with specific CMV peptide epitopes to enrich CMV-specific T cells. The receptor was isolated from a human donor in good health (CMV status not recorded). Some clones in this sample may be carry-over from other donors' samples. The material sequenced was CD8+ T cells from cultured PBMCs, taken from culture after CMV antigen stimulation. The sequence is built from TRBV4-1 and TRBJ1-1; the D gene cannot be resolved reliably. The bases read TGCGCCAGCAGCCGGGAGGCCACTGAAGCTTTCTTT. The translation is CASSREATEAFF.